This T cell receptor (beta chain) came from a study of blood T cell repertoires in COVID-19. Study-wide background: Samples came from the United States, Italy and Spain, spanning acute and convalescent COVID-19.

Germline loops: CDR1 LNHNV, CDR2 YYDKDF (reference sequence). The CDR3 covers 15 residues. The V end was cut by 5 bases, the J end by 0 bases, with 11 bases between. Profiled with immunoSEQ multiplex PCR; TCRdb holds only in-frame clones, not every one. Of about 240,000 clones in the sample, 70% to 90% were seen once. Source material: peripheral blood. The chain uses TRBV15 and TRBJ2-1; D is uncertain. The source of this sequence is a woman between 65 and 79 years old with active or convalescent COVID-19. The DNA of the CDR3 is TGTGCCACCAGCCTAAGTCCCCGCTCCTACAATGAGCAGTTCTTC. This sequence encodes CATSLSPRSYNEQFF.